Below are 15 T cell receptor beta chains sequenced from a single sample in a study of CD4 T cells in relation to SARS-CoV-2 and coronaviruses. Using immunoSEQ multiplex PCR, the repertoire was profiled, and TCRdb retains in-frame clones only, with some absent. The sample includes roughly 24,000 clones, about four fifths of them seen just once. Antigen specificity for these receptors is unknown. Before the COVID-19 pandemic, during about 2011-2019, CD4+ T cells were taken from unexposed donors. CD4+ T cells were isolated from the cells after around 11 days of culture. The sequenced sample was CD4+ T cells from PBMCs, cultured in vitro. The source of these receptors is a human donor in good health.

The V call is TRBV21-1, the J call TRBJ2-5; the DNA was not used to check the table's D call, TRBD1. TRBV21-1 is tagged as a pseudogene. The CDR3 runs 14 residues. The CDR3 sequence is CASGWDREQETQYF. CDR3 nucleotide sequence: TGTGCCAGCGGCTGGGACAGGGAACAAGAGACCCAGTACTTC.

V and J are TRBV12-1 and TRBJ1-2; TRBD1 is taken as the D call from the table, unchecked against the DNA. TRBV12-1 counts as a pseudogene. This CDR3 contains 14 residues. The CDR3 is CASSRPGVHYGYTF. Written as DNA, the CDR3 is TGTGCCAGCAGCCGCCCAGGGGTGCACTATGGCTACACCTTC.

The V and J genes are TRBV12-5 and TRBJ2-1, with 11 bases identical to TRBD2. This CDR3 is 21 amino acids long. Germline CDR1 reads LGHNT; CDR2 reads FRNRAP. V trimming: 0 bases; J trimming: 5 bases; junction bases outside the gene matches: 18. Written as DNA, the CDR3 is TGTGCTAGTGGTTTGGTACTCGGACGGCTAGCGGGAGGCAACCTTAACAATGAGCAGTTCTTC. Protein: CASGLVLGRLAGGNLNNEQFF.

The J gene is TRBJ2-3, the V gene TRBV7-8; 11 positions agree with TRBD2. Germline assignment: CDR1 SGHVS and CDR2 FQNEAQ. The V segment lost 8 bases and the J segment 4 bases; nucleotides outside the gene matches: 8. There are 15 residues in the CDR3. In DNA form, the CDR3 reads TGTGCCAGCCTTTTAGCGGGAGGGCCGCCAGATACGCAGTATTTT. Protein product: CASLLAGGPPDTQYF.

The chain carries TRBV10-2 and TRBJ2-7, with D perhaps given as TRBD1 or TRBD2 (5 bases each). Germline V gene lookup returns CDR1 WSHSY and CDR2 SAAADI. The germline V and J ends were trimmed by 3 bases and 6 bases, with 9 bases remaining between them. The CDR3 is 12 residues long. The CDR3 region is CASSDTGGEQYF. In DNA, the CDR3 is TGCGCCAGCAGTGACACAGGAGGCGAGCAGTACTTC.

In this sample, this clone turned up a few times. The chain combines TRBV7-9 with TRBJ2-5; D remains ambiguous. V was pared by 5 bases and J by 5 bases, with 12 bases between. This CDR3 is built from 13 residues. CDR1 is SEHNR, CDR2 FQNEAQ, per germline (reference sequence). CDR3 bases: TGTGCCAGCAGCCGCGGAGCTCGGGAGACCCAGTACTTC. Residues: CASSRGARETQYF. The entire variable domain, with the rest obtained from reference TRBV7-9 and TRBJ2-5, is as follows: DTGVSQNPRHKITKRGQNVTFRCDPISEHNRLYWYRQTLGQGPEFLTYFQNEAQLEKSRLLSDRFSAERPKGSFSTLEIQRTEQGDSAMYLCASSRGARETQYFGPGTRLLVL.

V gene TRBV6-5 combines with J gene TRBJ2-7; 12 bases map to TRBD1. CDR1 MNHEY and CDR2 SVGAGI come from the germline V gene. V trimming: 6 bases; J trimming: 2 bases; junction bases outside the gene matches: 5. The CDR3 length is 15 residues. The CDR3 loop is CASRVRDRGPYEQYF. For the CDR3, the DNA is TGTGCCAGCAGGGTCCGGGACAGGGGGCCCTACGAGCAGTACTTC.

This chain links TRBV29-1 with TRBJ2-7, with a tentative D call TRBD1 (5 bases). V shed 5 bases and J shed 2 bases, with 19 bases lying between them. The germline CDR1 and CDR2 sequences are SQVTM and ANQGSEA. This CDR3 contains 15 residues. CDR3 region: CSVSPWGRVTYEQYF. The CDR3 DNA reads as TGCAGCGTTAGCCCATGGGGCAGGGTTACCTACGAGCAGTACTTC.

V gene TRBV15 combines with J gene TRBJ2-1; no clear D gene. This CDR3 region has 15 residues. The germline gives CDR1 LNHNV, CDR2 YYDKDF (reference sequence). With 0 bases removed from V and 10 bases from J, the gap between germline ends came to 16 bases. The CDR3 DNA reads TGTGCCACCAGCAGAGATCTGGGCTCGGCGGCCGAGCAGTTCTTC. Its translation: CATSRDLGSAAEQFF. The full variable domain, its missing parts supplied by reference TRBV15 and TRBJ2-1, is DAMVIQNPRYQVTQFGKPVTLSCSQTLNHNVMYWYQQKSSQAPKLLFHYYDKDFNNEADTPDNFQSRRPNTSFCFLDIRSPGLGDTAMYLCATSRDLGSAAEQFFGPGTRLTVL.

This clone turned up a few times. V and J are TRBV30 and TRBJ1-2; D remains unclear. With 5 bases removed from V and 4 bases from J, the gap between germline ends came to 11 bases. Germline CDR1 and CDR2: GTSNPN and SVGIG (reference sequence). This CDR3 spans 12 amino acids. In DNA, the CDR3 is TGTGCCTGGGGGCAGGAGGGCTATGGCTACACCTTC. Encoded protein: CAWGQEGYGYTF. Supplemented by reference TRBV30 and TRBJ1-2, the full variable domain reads SQTIHQWPATLVQPVGSPLSLECTVEGTSNPNLYWYRQAAGRGLQLLFYSVGIGQISSEVPQNLSASRPQDRQFILSSKKLLLSDSGFYLCAWGQEGYGYTFGSGTRLTVV.

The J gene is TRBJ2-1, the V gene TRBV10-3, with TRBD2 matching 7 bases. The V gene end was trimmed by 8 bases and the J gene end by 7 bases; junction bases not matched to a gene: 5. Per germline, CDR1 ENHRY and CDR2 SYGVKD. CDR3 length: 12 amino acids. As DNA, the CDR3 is TGTGCCATCGCGGGAGTAGGAAATGAGCAGTTCTTC. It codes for CAIAGVGNEQFF.

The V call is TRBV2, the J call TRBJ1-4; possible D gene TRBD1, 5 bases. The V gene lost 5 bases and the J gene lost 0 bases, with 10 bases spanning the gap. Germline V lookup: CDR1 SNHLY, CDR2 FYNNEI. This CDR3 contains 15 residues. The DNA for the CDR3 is TGTGCCAGCAGTAAGACAGTGGCAACTAATGAAAAACTGTTTTTT. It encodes CASSKTVATNEKLFF.

For the CDR3, the DNA is TGCGCCAGCAGCTTGATAAGGCGAGCGGGACCCGCGGTAAATGAGCAGTTCTTC. Translation gives CASSLIRRAGPAVNEQFF. The chain carries TRBV5-1 and TRBJ2-1; 7 bases align to TRBD2. The CDR3 extends over 18 amino acids. CDR1 SGHRS and CDR2 YFSETQ come from the germline V gene. The V and J ends lost 1 base and 7 bases, in that order; junction bases with no gene match: 17.

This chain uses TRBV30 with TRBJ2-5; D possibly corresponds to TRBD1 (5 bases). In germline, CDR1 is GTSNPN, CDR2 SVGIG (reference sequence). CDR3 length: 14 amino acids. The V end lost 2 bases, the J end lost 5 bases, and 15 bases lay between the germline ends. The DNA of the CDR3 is TGTGCCTGGAGTTTTACAGGTGCCCGGGAGACCCAGTACTTC. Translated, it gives CAWSFTGARETQYF.

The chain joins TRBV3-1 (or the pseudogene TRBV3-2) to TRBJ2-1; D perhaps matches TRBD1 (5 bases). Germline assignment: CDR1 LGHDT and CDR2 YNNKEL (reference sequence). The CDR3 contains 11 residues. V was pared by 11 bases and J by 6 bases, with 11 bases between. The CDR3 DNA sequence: TGTGCCGCGGCAGGGTCCAATGAGCAGTTCTTC. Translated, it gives CAAAGSNEQFF.